This T cell receptor (beta chain) stems from a study of OX40 agonist ivuxolimab in advanced cancers. In the study overall: The costimulatory receptor OX40 (CD134) was targeted by ivuxolimab, a fully human IgG2 agonistic monoclonal antibody. Intravenous ivuxolimab was administered to patients every 2 weeks at six dose levels: 0.01, 0.1, 0.3, 1.5, 3 and 10 mg/kg. Among the roughly 50 dose-escalation patients, approximately 20 had hepatocellular carcinoma, approximately 15 melanoma, 9 renal cell carcinoma and 9 head and neck cancer. In the dose-escalation cohort, over 65% of patients were male, and the mean age was approximately 60 years, with a range of about 23 to 80. Prior anti-PD-1, anti-PD-L1 or anti-CTLA-4 therapy was permitted, and checkpoint inhibitors had been received by more than 35% of dose-escalation patients. Partial responses occurred in three dose-escalation patients: two with cutaneous melanoma and one with hepatocellular carcinoma. The point of sequencing TCRbeta in the periphery was to test whether ivuxolimab changed TCR sequence diversity and drove clonal T-cell expansion. The paper describes the monotherapy dose-escalation part (N of about 50 patients) of the phase I trial of ivuxolimab. The paper as a whole reports these results and caveats: Low levels of normalized T-cell clonal expansion were also shown by some nonresponding patients. The antigen specificity of the clonally expanded peripheral T cells was not determined. Clonal expansion of both CD4+ and CD8+ blood T cells was observed from baseline to week 6 at doses 0.1 to 3.0 mg/kg. In the 0.1-3.0 mg/kg groups, partial responders were among the patients with the lowest normalized peripheral clonal expansion, particularly in CD8+ T cells. After ivuxolimab, expanded clones were on average more numerous among CD8+ T cells than among CD4+ T cells.

Points on this clone: The antigen it recognizes is unknown. Per-base quality was not reported, and no clone a single base away is much larger than it.

Based on the germline V gene (reference sequence), the CDR1 and CDR2 sequences are MNHEY and SMNVEV. Trimming takes 5 bases off V and 5 bases off J; junction bases not matched to a gene: 6. From the cysteine up to the phenylalanine, the CDR3 has a length of 14 residues. Only the CDR3 region is kept as DNA, spanning 42 bases read in frame from base 1. The trial excluded patients who had a history of autoimmune disease or were on systemic immunosuppression. Peripheral blood for TCR sequencing was collected from all dose cohorts at baseline, on cycle 4 day 1, and on cycle 7 day 1. Samples came from an open-label, multicenter, first-in-human phase I dose-escalation trial of ivuxolimab. Adults with locally advanced or metastatic head and neck squamous cell, hepatocellular, melanoma or renal cell carcinoma were enrolled in the trial. Before TCR sequencing, CD4+ T cells and CD8+ T cells were sorted from peripheral blood as separate populations.

Genomic DNA was isolated from the sorted cells so that the TCRbeta CDR3 region could be sequenced. The immunoSEQ Assay was used for sequencing of TCRbeta CDR3 regions. TCRdb took over this immuneACCESS table, retaining in-frame rearrangements with V and J assigned. Such tables are incomplete; in checked studies, under half of the missing clones stem from an unresolved V gene, and the remainder is unexplained. Across this sample there are just under 80,000 clones, with 80% to 90% seen only once. The top ten hold roughly 25% of the sample. The V and J segments used are TRBV27 and TRBJ2-7; TRBD1 lines up with 10 middle nucleotides. Material: CD4+ or CD8+ T cells sorted from blood, obtained in a trial of the OX40 agonist ivuxolimab. The TCR sequence derives from an adult with an advanced solid tumor such as melanoma, head and neck, liver or kidney cancer. The CDR3 has the sequence CASSAGQGFHEQYF. The DNA is as follows: TGTGCCAGCAGTGCGGGACAGGGGTTCCACGAGCAGTACTTC.